This paragraph reports one T cell receptor (beta chain). This specimen comes from a study of blood T cell repertoires in COVID-19. Background on the study: Sites in the United States, Italy and Spain provided acute and convalescent COVID-19 samples.

Measured with immunoSEQ multiplex PCR; TCRdb has only the in-frame clones, and not every one. The sample lists about 240,000 clones, around 86% occurring once. Germline assignment: CDR1 MNHEY and CDR2 SVGAGI. The V end lost 0 bases, the J end lost 1 base, and 9 bases lay between the germline ends. The CDR3 spans 16 residues. Sequencing was done on a sample of peripheral blood. J is TRBJ2-2 and V is TRBV6-5; no definite D call. The origin of this receptor is a woman aged 25 to 39 who had recovered from COVID-19. This CDR3 reads CASSYSRFGNTGELFF. The CDR3 DNA is TGTGCCAGCAGTTACTCGAGGTTCGGGAACACCGGGGAGCTGTTTTTT.